A selection of T cell receptor beta chains follows, all from one sample in a study of blood T cell repertoires in COVID-19. Profiled with immunoSEQ multiplex PCR; TCRdb holds only in-frame clones, not every one. The sample comprises approximately 210,000 clones, about 85% of which are singletons, and approximately 2.4% rests with the top ten. Material: PBMCs or T cells enriched from blood (not recorded which). The receptor set was obtained from a woman in her 30s who had recovered from COVID-19. Each CDR3 is given with its conserved first and last residue. The D gene is left open where the match is weak.

d_call,v_call,j_call,cdr3_nt,cdr3_aa
TRBD2,TRBV10-1,TRBJ2-7,TGCGCCAGCAGTGAGGGGGGGACTAGCGACCCGAGCTCCTACGAGCAGTACTTC,CASSEGGTSDPSSYEQYF
-,TRBV12-3/TRBV12-4,TRBJ2-5,TGTGCCAGCAGGGGGGGAACGCAAGAGACCCAGTACTTC,CASRGGTQETQYF
-,TRBV4-3,TRBJ2-7,TGCGCCAGCAGCCTCAATCCCCTGGCCCACGAGCAGTACTTC,CASSLNPLAHEQYF
TRBD1,TRBV7-2,TRBJ1-2,TGTGCCAGCAGCCGGGGACAGGGCGTCTATGGCTACACCTTC,CASSRGQGVYGYTF
TRBD2,TRBV3-1/TRBV3-2,TRBJ2-7,TGTGCCAGCAGCCGGGGACTAGCGGGGGTTTCCTACGAGCAGTACTTC,CASSRGLAGVSYEQYF
TRBD1,TRBV11-2,TRBJ1-2,TGTGCCAGCAGCCCATCTACAGGGGGGGACTATGGCTACACCTTC,CASSPSTGGDYGYTF
-,TRBV30,TRBJ2-2,TGTGCCGGGGGAGGGGGCCCCGGGGAGCTGTTTTTT,CAGGGGPGELFF
TRBD1,TRBV5-1,TRBJ1-4,TGCGCCAGCAGCGGACAGGTGGGGGGCACTAATGAAAAACTGTTTTTT,CASSGQVGGTNEKLFF
-,TRBV7-8,TRBJ2-7,TGTGCCAGCAGCTTTTATTCGACAAATTCCTACGAGCAGTACTTC,CASSFYSTNSYEQYF
TRBD1,TRBV27,TRBJ1-3,TGTGCCAGCAGTCCTGGGACAGGGGGCCCCCTCCGTCCCATATATTTT,CASSPGTGGPLRPIYF
-,TRBV5-6,TRBJ1-6,TGTGCCAGCAGCGCTTACCTAAATTCACCCCTCCACTTT,CASSAYLNSPLHF
TRBD1,TRBV25-1,TRBJ1-5,TGTGCCAGCCCGACAGGGACAAGCAATCAGCCCCAGCATTTT,CASPTGTSNQPQHF
TRBD1,TRBV5-1,TRBJ1-3,TGCGCCAGCAGCTCGGGACAGGAAATCTCCATGAGCTCTGGAAACACCATATATTTT,CASSSGQEISMSSGNTIYF
TRBD1,TRBV4-3,TRBJ2-7,TGCGCCAGCAGCCAGGGCCCGGGGACAGCCTCCTACGAGCAGTACTTC,CASSQGPGTASYEQYF
TRBD1,TRBV7-6,TRBJ2-7,TGTGCCAGCAGCTTTACGACGGGACAGAACTACGAGCAGTACTTC,CASSFTTGQNYEQYF
-,TRBV6-5,TRBJ1-1,TGTGCCAGCAGTCCAGGGGTAGACACTGAAGCTTTCTTT,CASSPGVDTEAFF
-,TRBV19,TRBJ1-2,TGTGCCAGTAGTTTACACACGGACTCGGATGGCTACACCTTC,CASSLHTDSDGYTF
-,TRBV7-2,TRBJ2-7,TGTGCCAGCAGCTTAGCTCCGGGGGCCTACGAGCAGTACTTC,CASSLAPGAYEQYF
TRBD2,TRBV6-6,TRBJ2-3,TGTGCCAGCAGTCCCGAGGGAGCGGGAGGACGCAGGGATACGCAGTATTTT,CASSPEGAGGRRDTQYF
-,TRBV6-1,TRBJ1-2,TGTGCCAGCAGTGAAATTATGACAACGCCGCGCTATGGCTACACCTTC,CASSEIMTTPRYGYTF